This TCR beta chain was observed in a study of cytomegalovirus exposure and HLA in healthy donors. V shed 0 bases, J shed 7 bases, and the junction held 5 bases outside the gene matches. Germline assignment: CDR1 SGHAT and CDR2 FQNNGV. The length of the CDR3 is 15 residues. Primers included in the PCR were 60 Vbeta and 13 Jbeta primers. Profiling relied on immunoSEQ multiplex PCR, and the TCRdb table lists in-frame clones only, not all of them. The sample records about 73,000 clones, around 81% being singletons. The chain couples TRBV11-2 to TRBJ1-4, with 7 bases matching TRBD1. The sequence was obtained from a male donor in good health and CMV-seronegative. Sequenced material: PBMCs. The CDR3 region is CASSLEGQPFEKLFF. The DNA for the CDR3 is TGTGCCAGCAGCTTAGAGGGACAGCCATTTGAAAAACTGTTTTTT.